This T cell receptor (beta chain) was found in a study of CD8 T cells in ankylosing spondylitis. Study-level points and caveats: Prior work had noted some motif variants in reactive arthritis blood and synovial fluid. Seemingly distinctive of ankylosing spondylitis blood was a TCR beta motif formed by eight highly homologous variants. Researchers reportedly found disease-linked clones significantly enriched in matched ankylosing spondylitis synovial fluid. Disease-linked clones displayed a CD8+ phenotype and appeared relatively rarely in peripheral blood.

The CDR3 sequence is 14 residues long. Germline V gene sequence: CDR1 DFQATT, CDR2 SNEGSKA (reference sequence). Trimming pared 0 bases from V and 2 bases from J, leaving 11 bases between. With respect to this clonotype: The target antigen is unknown.

TCRdb re-analysed the 5' RACE reads in MiXCR, keeping a single row per CDR3 protein. The data contain 200,000 to 300,000 distinct CDR3 sequences, 20% to 30% of them singletons. V and J are TRBV20-1 and TRBJ2-7; D might be TRBD1 or TRBD2, each matching 5 bases. Specimen: blood, either unsorted or a sorted T cell fraction (not recorded which). This TCR was recovered from a male donor with ankylosing spondylitis or in good health (not recorded which). The CDR3 loop is CSARERDPPYEQYF. In nucleotides, the CDR3 is TGCAGTGCTAGAGAGAGGGACCCACCCTACGAGCAGTACTTC.